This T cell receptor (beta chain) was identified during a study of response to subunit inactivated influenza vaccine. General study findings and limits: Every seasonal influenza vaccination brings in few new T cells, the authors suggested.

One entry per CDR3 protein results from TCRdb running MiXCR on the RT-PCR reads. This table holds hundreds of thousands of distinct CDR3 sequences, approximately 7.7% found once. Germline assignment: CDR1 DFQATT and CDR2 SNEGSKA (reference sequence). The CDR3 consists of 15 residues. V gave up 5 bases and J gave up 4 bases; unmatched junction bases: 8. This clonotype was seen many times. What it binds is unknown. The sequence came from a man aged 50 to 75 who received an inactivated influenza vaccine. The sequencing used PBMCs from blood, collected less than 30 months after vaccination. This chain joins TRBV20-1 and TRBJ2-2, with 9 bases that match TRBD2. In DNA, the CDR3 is TGCAGTGCTCCCGTTGGGACTAGCATCACCGGGGAGCTGTTTTTT. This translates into CSAPVGTSITGELFF.